Following are 13 T cell receptor beta chains from one sample sequenced in a study of PD-L1 blockade in urothelial cancer. Assay used: immunoSEQ multiplex PCR; TCRdb lists only in-frame clones, some missing. Seen here are about 72,000 clones, 70% to 90% observed once, and the top ten hold 15%. Sample time point: pretreatment peripheral blood. This sample comprised PBMCs, obtained around atezolizumab (anti-PD-L1) treatment. These receptor sequences come from a man aged 60 to 75 with urothelial cancer.

This clone was observed a single time. V gene TRBV4-3 combines with J gene TRBJ2-7; 7 bases line up with TRBD1. The CDR3 covers 14 residues. The V segment lost 4 bases and the J segment 0 bases; nucleotides outside the gene matches: 3. Germline CDR1 reads LGHNA; CDR2 reads YSLEER. CDR3 amino acids: CASSLRTGSYEQYF. The CDR3 nucleotides are TGCGCCAGCAGCCTCCGGACAGGCTCCTACGAGCAGTACTTC.

In this sample, this clone turned up a few times. The rearrangement links TRBV7-9 to TRBJ2-7; D uncertain. CDR1 is SEHNR, CDR2 FQNEAQ, per germline (reference sequence). Trimming removed 1 base from V and 0 bases from J, with 10 bases in between. The CDR3 spans 15 residues. Here the CDR3 DNA reads TGTGCCAGCAGCTTAGTTGGGCAACACTCCTACGAGCAGTACTTC. Its translation: CASSLVGQHSYEQYF.

The CDR3 sequence is CASSNPRAGPQHF. The CDR3 DNA is TGTGCCAGCAGTAACCCCAGGGCCGGGCCCCAGCATTTT. The chain has TRBV6-5 and TRBJ1-5; tentatively, D is TRBD1 (5 bases). V shed 5 bases and J shed 9 bases, with 14 bases lying between them. Per the germline V gene, CDR1 is MNHEY and CDR2 is SVGAGI. The CDR3 has 13 residues.

The chain employs TRBV9 and TRBJ1-1; 8 bases are shared with TRBD1. The CDR3 is 15 amino acids. Looked up from germline, CDR1 is SGDLS and CDR2 is YYNGEE. Trimming took 3 bases from V and 1 from J; bases not matched to a gene: 5. CDR3 coding DNA: TGTGCCAGCAGCGCGTACCAGGGGGCGAACACTGAAGCTTTCTTT. Protein product: CASSAYQGANTEAFF.

The V call is TRBV4-2, the J call TRBJ2-1; D gene unclear. V was pared by 0 bases and J by 2 bases, with 14 bases between. The CDR3 covers 17 residues. Per the germline V gene, CDR1 is LGHNA and CDR2 is YNFKEQ. This CDR3 is CASSQDLYEETYNEQFF. The CDR3 DNA follows: TGTGCCAGCAGCCAAGATCTGTACGAGGAGACCTACAATGAGCAGTTCTTC.

This rearrangement joins TRBV18 to TRBJ2-3; D is perhaps TRBD2 (6 bases). The CDR3 loop spans 14 amino acids. Germline CDR1 KGHSH, CDR2 LQKENI. Trimming pared 6 bases from V and 1 base from J, leaving 11 bases between. The CDR3 spells CASSGLTGTDTQYF. In nucleotides, the CDR3 is TGTGCCAGCTCGGGACTCACGGGCACAGATACGCAGTATTTT.

The chain combines TRBV4-1 with TRBJ1-3; 7 positions agree with TRBD1. Germline CDR1 reads MGHRA; CDR2 reads YSYEKL. CDR3 size: 19 residues. The V and J ends lost 2 bases and 0 bases, in that order; junction bases with no gene match: 13. DNA for the CDR3: TGCGCCAGCAGCCAACTCGCAGCTCTACAGGGGTACTCTGGAAACACCATATATTTT. Translation gives CASSQLAALQGYSGNTIYF.

The genes are TRBV19 and TRBJ2-3; TRBD1 matches at 8 bases. The CDR3 is 15 residues long. Germline V CDR1 and CDR2: LNHDA, SQIVND (reference sequence). J gave up 0 bases and V 4 bases, and 3 bases lay outside the gene matches. The CDR3: CASSRQGHSTDTQYF. Here the CDR3 DNA reads TGTGCCAGTAGTAGACAGGGGCATAGCACAGATACGCAGTATTTT.

This chain connects TRBV15 to TRBJ1-4, with 8 bases fitting TRBD1. Germline loops: CDR1 LNHNV, CDR2 YYDKDF (reference sequence). V lost 4 bases, J lost 3 bases, and 1 base stayed unmatched. This CDR3 is built from 14 residues. CDR3 region: CATSKGQANEKLFF. The CDR3 DNA reads TGTGCCACCAGCAAGGGACAGGCTAATGAAAAACTGTTTTTT.

This clone was found once. The rearrangement joins TRBV5-6 to TRBJ2-7, with 9 positions matching TRBD1. The length of the CDR3 is 15 residues. Trimming took 1 base from V and 2 from J; bases not matched to a gene: 4. Germline V gene data show CDR1 as SGHDT and CDR2 as YYEEEE. In nucleotides, the CDR3 is TGTGCCAGCAGCTTGATACAGGGGGCCCCCTACGAGCAGTACTTC. Its protein is CASSLIQGAPYEQYF.

The chain is built from TRBV28 and TRBJ2-7; 9 bases line up with TRBD1. Germline values: CDR1 MDHEN, CDR2 SYDVKM. This CDR3 region has 15 residues. After removal of 3 bases from V and 2 bases from J, the junction contained 5 bases not matched to a gene. CDR3: CASSFPGTGTYEQYF. Written as DNA, the CDR3 is TGTGCCAGCAGTTTCCCCGGGACAGGGACCTACGAGCAGTACTTC.

The chain carries TRBV5-1 and TRBJ1-2, with a tentative D call TRBD1 (5 bases). This CDR3 is built from 13 residues. Trimming shortened V by 5 bases and J by 3 bases, and 11 bases separated the two germline ends. The germline CDR1 and CDR2 sequences are SGHRS and YFSETQ. The CDR3 coding sequence is TGCGCCAGCAGTGGGGCCGTGGACTATGGCTACACCTTC. As protein: CASSGAVDYGYTF.

This rearrangement joins TRBV6-1 to TRBJ1-2; the D is unclear. Trimming left V 4 bases short and J 9 bases short, with 15 bases between. The CDR3 has 13 residues. Per the germline V gene, CDR1 is MNHNS and CDR2 is SASEGT. This chain's CDR3 is CASSVEGGRSYTF. The CDR3 DNA reads TGTGCCAGCAGTGTTGAGGGCGGACGGAGCTACACCTTC.